This T cell receptor (beta chain) was recorded in a study of Ad26.COV2.S vaccination and SARS-CoV-2 variants. Study-level points and caveats: Reported post-vaccination CD8+ and CD4+ T cell responses to spike showed substantial breadth. Vaccine recipients surpassed placebo recipients in spike-specific TCR breadth. The study found similar non-spike TCR breadth in vaccine and placebo recipients. Measures of TCR breadth and depth may have fallen short of total T cell responses.

Using immunoSEQ multiplex PCR, the repertoire was profiled, and TCRdb retains in-frame clones only, with some absent. The repertoire holds 350,000 to 450,000 clones, with under 95% as singletons. On this clone itself: As yet, its antigen is unknown.

Sequences were derived from peripheral blood, sampled after recovery from COVID-19. This clonotype originated in a human donor who had recovered from COVID-19.

The CDR3 spells CASRGQGAPDTQYF. CDR3 nucleotide sequence: TGTGCCAGCAGAGGACAGGGGGCACCAGATACGCAGTATTTT. V is TRBV6-6 and J is TRBJ2-3, with 11 bases aligning to TRBD1. Germline values: CDR1 MNHNY, CDR2 SVGAGI (reference sequence). CDR3 size: 14 residues. The ends lost 6 bases at V and 4 bases at J; junction bases unmatched: 3.